A single sample gave rise to the 14 T cell receptor beta chains below, sequenced in a study of cytomegalovirus exposure and HLA in healthy donors. Primers included in the PCR were 60 Vbeta and 13 Jbeta primers. The table came from immunoSEQ multiplex PCR; TCRdb's copy has only in-frame clones and leaves some out. The sample holds about 96,000 clones, 60% to 75% seen once. Input material: PBMCs. These receptors originate from a man aged 60-69 years in good health and CMV-seronegative.

V gene TRBV27 combines with J gene TRBJ1-2; 8 nucleotides match TRBD1. This CDR3 contains 14 residues. The J segment lost 6 bases and the V segment lost 5 bases, leaving 8 bases of the junction unmatched. Germline CDR1 reads MNHEY; CDR2 reads SMNVEV (reference sequence). CDR3 loop: CASSNSDRVNGYTF. The CDR3 nucleotides read TGTGCCAGCAGTAACTCGGACAGGGTGAATGGCTACACCTTC.

This clone was detected a few times. The genes are TRBV4-1 and TRBJ1-2; a weak D match, TRBD1 (5 bases). The V end lost 0 bases, the J end lost 5 bases, and 7 bases lay between the germline ends. Germline V gene lookup returns CDR1 MGHRA and CDR2 YSYEKL. The CDR3 is made up of 13 amino acids. CDR3 residues: CASSQEGGYGYTF. CDR3 nucleotides: TGCGCCAGCAGCCAAGAGGGGGGATATGGCTACACCTTC.

A few counts support this clone. The chain carries TRBV10-3 and TRBJ2-7; D may be TRBD1 (6 bases). The CDR3 consists of 14 residues. Germline CDR1 is ENHRY and CDR2 is SYGVKD. V shed 1 base and J shed 2 bases, with 9 bases lying between them. The chain's CDR3 is CAISELDSTYEQYF. CDR3 DNA sequence: TGTGCCATCAGTGAGTTGGACAGCACCTACGAGCAGTACTTC.

The CDR3 reads CASSGTVSTDTQYF. The CDR3 DNA is TGTGCCAGCTCAGGGACAGTTAGCACAGATACGCAGTATTTT. This rearrangement joins TRBV18 to TRBJ2-3, with 7 bases matching TRBD1. V shed 5 bases and J 0 bases; nucleotides not matched to a gene: 2. The CDR3 covers 14 residues. The germline V gene has CDR1 KGHSH and CDR2 LQKENI.

This clone has more than one count but fewer than ten. The gene calls are TRBV15 and TRBJ1-1; D is perhaps TRBD1 (5 bases). Germline V gives CDR1 LNHNV, CDR2 YYDKDF (reference sequence). The CDR3 totals 14 residues. Trimming cost V 6 bases and J 4 bases, with 15 bases left between them. In DNA, the CDR3 is TGTGCCACCAGTATGCAGGGATGGAGCACTGAAGCTTTCTTT. Encoded protein: CATSMQGWSTEAFF.

The chain carries TRBV14 and TRBJ2-2; a possible D gene is TRBD2 (6 bases). Germline CDR1 and CDR2: SGHDN and FVKESK. CDR3 length equals 14 residues. V dropped 3 bases and J dropped 4 bases, with 9 bases sitting between them. CDR3 sequence: CASSQGGFTGELFF. The CDR3 DNA reads as TGTGCCAGCAGCCAGGGGGGTTTCACCGGGGAGCTGTTTTTT.

The chain is built from TRBV7-9 and TRBJ2-7; 7 nucleotides agree with TRBD2. Germline V gene lookup returns CDR1 SEHNR and CDR2 FQNEAQ (reference sequence). Losses at the gene ends were 5 bases for V and 2 bases for J; bases not matched to a gene: 6. The CDR3 runs to 14 residues. The CDR3 sequence is CASSPRLAPYEQYF. CDR3 coding DNA: TGTGCCAGCAGCCCACGACTAGCCCCCTACGAGCAGTACTTC.

Details on this clone: A junction boundary mismatches the germline segment, possibly from a read error. The chain combines TRBV6-6 with TRBJ2-5; the D gene is possibly TRBD2 (6 bases). From germline, CDR1 is MNHNY and CDR2 SVGAGI (reference sequence). The CDR3 has 13 amino acids. Here the CDR3 DNA reads TGTGCCAGCAGCCGGGGTTCGGGAGAGGCCCAGTACTTC. This sequence encodes CASSRGSGEAQYF.

The chain combines TRBV5-6 with TRBJ1-6; 7 nucleotides line up with TRBD1. This CDR3 contains 17 residues. In germline, CDR1 is SGHDT, CDR2 YYEEEE. The J segment lost 5 bases and the V segment lost 3 bases, leaving 11 bases of the junction unmatched. As DNA, the CDR3 is TGTGCCAGCAGCTCGGACATGACAGGGCGGCATAATTCACCCCTCCACTTT. Translated, it gives CASSSDMTGRHNSPLHF.

This clone came up once. This chain links TRBV9 with TRBJ1-5, with TRBD1 identical over 9 bases. This CDR3 comprises 14 residues. Trimming took 3 bases from V and 4 from J; bases not matched to a gene: 2. The germline gives CDR1 SGDLS, CDR2 YYNGEE. CDR3 amino acids: CASSEGTGNQPQHF. The CDR3 nucleotides are TGTGCCAGCAGCGAAGGGACAGGGAATCAGCCCCAGCATTTT.

Only a few counts were recorded for this clone. The chain combines TRBV19 with TRBJ1-5; TRBD1 might be the D (5 bases). The length of the CDR3 is 17 residues. The germline gives CDR1 LNHDA, CDR2 SQIVND (reference sequence). V was pared by 6 bases and J by 0 bases, with 18 bases between. Here the CDR3 reads CASRGRLDGDSNQPQHF. Written as DNA, the CDR3 is TGTGCCAGTAGGGGGCGTTTGGATGGGGATAGCAATCAGCCCCAGCATTTT.

The chain has TRBV5-5 and TRBJ1-1, with TRBD1 matching 7 bases. The CDR3 spans 15 residues. In germline, CDR1 is SGHKS, CDR2 YYEKEE (reference sequence). V was pared by 0 bases and J by 7 bases, with 9 bases of the junction left unmatched. CDR3 bases: TGTGCCAGCAGCTTGGTTATAGGGACAGTCTTTGAAGCTTTCTTT. Protein: CASSLVIGTVFEAFF. Looking up the rest from reference TRBV5-5 and TRBJ1-1 gives the full variable domain: DAGVTQSPTHLIKTRGQQVTLRCSPISGHKSVSWYQQVLGQGPQFIFQYYEKEERGRGNFPDRFSARQFPNYSSELNVNALLLGDSALYLCASSLVIGTVFEAFFGQGTRLTVV.

The J gene is TRBJ2-1, the V gene TRBV5-6, with 8 bases matching TRBD2. V shed 5 bases, J shed 3 bases, and the junction held 7 bases outside the gene matches. Germline values: CDR1 SGHDT, CDR2 YYEEEE. The CDR3 is 15 residues long. The CDR3 sequence is CASSPGLADYNEQFF. CDR3 nucleotides: TGTGCCAGCAGTCCTGGACTAGCAGACTACAATGAGCAGTTCTTC.

This clone was seen a handful of times. This rearrangement joins TRBV5-1 to TRBJ2-7; 9 nucleotides line up with TRBD2. V lost 4 bases, J lost 11 bases, and 10 bases stayed unmatched. This CDR3 spans 13 amino acids. Germline values: CDR1 SGHRS, CDR2 YFSETQ. The CDR3 bases are TGCGCCAGCAGCCAAAGGACTAGCGATCCTGAGTACTTC. This encodes CASSQRTSDPEYF. Using reference TRBV5-1 and TRBJ2-7 for the parts outside the CDR3, the full variable domain is KAGVTQTPRYLIKTRGQQVTLSCSPISGHRSVSWYQQTPGQGLQFLFEYFSETQRNKGNFPGRFSGRQFSNSRSEMNVSTLELGDSALYLCASSQRTSDPEYFGPGTRLTVT.